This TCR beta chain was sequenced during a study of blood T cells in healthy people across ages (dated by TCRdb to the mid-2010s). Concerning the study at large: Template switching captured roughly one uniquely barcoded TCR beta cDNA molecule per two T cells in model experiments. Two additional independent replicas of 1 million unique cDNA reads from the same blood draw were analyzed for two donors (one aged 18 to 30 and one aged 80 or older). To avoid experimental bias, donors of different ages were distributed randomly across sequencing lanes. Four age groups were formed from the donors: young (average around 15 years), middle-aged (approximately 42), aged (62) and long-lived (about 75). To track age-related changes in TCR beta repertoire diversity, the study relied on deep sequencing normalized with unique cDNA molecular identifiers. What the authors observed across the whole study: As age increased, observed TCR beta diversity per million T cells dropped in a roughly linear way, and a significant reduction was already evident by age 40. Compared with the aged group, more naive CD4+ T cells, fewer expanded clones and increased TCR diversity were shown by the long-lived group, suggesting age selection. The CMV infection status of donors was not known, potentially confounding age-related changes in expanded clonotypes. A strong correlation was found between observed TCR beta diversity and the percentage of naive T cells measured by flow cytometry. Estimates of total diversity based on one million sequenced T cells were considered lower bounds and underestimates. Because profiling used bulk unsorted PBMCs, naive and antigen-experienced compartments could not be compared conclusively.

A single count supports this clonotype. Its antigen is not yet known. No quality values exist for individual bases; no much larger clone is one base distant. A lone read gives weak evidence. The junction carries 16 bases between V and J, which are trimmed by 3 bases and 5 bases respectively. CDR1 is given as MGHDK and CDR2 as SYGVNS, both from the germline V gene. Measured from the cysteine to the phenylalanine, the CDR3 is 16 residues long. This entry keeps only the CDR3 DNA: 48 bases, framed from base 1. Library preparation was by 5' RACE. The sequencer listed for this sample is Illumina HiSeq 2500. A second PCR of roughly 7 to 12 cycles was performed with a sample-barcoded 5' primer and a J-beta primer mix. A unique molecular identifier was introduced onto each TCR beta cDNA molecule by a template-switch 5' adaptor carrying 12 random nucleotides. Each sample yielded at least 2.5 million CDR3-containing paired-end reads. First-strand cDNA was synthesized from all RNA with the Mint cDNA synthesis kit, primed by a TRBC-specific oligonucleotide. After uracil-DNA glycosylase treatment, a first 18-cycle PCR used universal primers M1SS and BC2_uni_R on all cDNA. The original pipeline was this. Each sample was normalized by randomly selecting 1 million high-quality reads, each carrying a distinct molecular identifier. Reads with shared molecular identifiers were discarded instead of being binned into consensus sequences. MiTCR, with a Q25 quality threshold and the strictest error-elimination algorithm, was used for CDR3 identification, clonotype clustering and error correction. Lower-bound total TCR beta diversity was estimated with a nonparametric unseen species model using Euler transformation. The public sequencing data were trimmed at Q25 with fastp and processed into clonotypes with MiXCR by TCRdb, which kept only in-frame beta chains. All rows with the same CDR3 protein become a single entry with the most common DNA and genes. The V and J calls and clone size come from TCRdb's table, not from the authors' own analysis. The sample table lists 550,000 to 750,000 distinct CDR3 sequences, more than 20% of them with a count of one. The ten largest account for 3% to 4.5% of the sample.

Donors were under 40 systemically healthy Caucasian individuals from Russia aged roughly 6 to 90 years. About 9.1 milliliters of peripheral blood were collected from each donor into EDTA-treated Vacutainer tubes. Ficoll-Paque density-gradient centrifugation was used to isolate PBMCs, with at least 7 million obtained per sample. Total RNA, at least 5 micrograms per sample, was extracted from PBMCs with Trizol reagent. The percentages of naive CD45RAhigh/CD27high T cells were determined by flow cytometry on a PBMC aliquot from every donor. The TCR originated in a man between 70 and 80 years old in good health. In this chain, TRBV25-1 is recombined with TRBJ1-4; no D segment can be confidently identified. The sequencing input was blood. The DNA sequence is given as TGTGCCAGCAGTGACCTTGATGGACGGAGAAATGAAAAACTGTTTTTT. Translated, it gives CASSDLDGRRNEKLFF.